One sample yielded the 23 T cell receptor beta chains listed below, sequenced in a study of TIL therapy for anti-PD-1-resistant metastatic lung cancer. The time point here: pre-treatment sample, taken before nivolumab and TIL therapy. This was the immunoSEQ v3 assay. The repertoire was sequenced with immunoSEQ multiplex PCR; TCRdb's copy has only in-frame clones and lacks some. This sample has more than 15,000 clones, with approximately 79% found just once. Sequencing used blood, obtained at baseline. These receptors came from a person between 25 and 80 years old with non-small cell lung cancer.

J is TRBJ2-3 and V is TRBV7-3; D is unclear. V was pared by 2 bases and J by 2 bases, with 5 bases between. The CDR3 sequence is 13 residues long. In germline, CDR1 is SGHTA, CDR2 FQGTGA. The CDR3 is CASSLVHTDTQYF. In DNA, the CDR3 is TGTGCCAGCAGCTTAGTCCACACAGATACGCAGTATTTT.

V and J are TRBV7-5 and TRBJ1-5; the D call of TRBD1 is as the table states it, not checked on the DNA. TRBV7-5 is termed a pseudogene. The CDR3 totals 16 residues. DNA for the CDR3: TGTGCCAGAAGCTTAGTCAGACAGATTAGCAATCAGCCCCAGCATTTT. Translated, it gives CARSLVRQISNQPQHF.

The chain is built from TRBV5-1 and TRBJ2-1; D remains unclear. This CDR3 is built from 14 residues. Germline V gene lookup returns CDR1 SGHRS and CDR2 YFSETQ. Trimming removed 4 bases from V and 1 base from J, with 9 bases in between. CDR3 nucleotide sequence: TGCGCCAGCAGCCGACTCGATTCCTACAATGAGCAGTTCTTC. It specifies CASSRLDSYNEQFF.

The chain recombines TRBV11-2 with TRBJ2-3; D might be TRBD2 (5 bases). V lost 5 bases and J lost 0, with 18 bases in between. This CDR3 has 17 amino acids. Germline CDR1 reads SGHAT; CDR2 reads FQNNGV. CDR3 nucleotide sequence: TGTGCCAGCAGCCGGACGAGGACGAGGGATAGCACAGATACGCAGTATTTT. Residues: CASSRTRTRDSTDTQYF.

This chain uses TRBV7-9 with TRBJ1-1; 7 positions match TRBD1. There are 15 residues in the CDR3. Trimming at V came to 3 bases and at J to 1 base, leaving 5 bases not matched to a gene. The germline V gene has CDR1 SEHNR and CDR2 FQNEAQ (reference sequence). CDR3 loop: CASSFDRDSNTEAFF. CDR3 nucleotides: TGTGCCAGCAGCTTCGACAGGGACTCGAACACTGAAGCTTTCTTT.

CDR3 DNA: TGTGCCAGCAGCCCCGGACCCATCTTGGAGACCCAGTACTTC. Translating it yields CASSPGPILETQYF. The J gene is TRBJ2-5, the V gene TRBV7-3, with D unclear. V was shortened by 5 bases and J by 5 bases, with 15 bases between the two germline ends. The CDR3 spans 14 residues. Germline values: CDR1 SGHTA, CDR2 FQGTGA.

This clone was observed a few times. The chain recombines TRBV4-1 with TRBJ2-7; 12 nucleotides align to TRBD2. Germline lookup yields CDR1 MGHRA and CDR2 YSYEKL. The CDR3 loop spans 16 amino acids. V was clipped by 4 bases and J by 5 bases; unmatched bases: 9. CDR3 loop: CASSPSTSGRGNEQYF. DNA of the CDR3: TGCGCCAGCAGCCCGTCGACTAGCGGGAGAGGGAACGAGCAGTACTTC.

This chain uses TRBV4-2 with TRBJ2-2; 8 bases match TRBD2. CDR3 length equals 16 residues. V dropped 4 bases and J dropped 5; count of bases not matched to a gene: 9. Germline CDR1 reads LGHNA; CDR2 reads YNFKEQ. CDR3 in DNA: TGTGCCAGCAGCCTACTAGCGGCCCTCGGGACCGGGGAGCTGTTTTTT. This codes for CASSLLAALGTGELFF.

The gene calls are TRBV29-1 and TRBJ2-3, with D tentatively TRBD1 or TRBD2 (6 bases each). The CDR3 runs to 15 residues. Per the germline V gene, CDR1 is SQVTM and CDR2 is ANQGSEA. Trimming took off 3 bases at V and 3 bases at J, with 16 bases between the two ends. The DNA for the CDR3 is TGCAGCGTTGAGGAGGGGGGCGGGACGACAGATACGCAGTATTTT. Encoded protein: CSVEEGGGTTDTQYF.

This clone showed up just once. The gene calls are TRBV21-1 and TRBJ2-3; the D call in the table, TRBD2, was not verified against the DNA. TRBV21-1 is annotated as a pseudogene. This CDR3 region has 15 residues. The CDR3 sequence: CASSWRGGSTDTQYF. The CDR3 DNA sequence: TGTGCCAGCAGCTGGCGGGGGGGGAGCACAGATACGCAGTATTTT.

V gene TRBV27 combines with J gene TRBJ2-7, with 12 positions matching TRBD2. This CDR3 comprises 16 residues. Germline-derived CDR1 and CDR2 are MNHEY and SMNVEV (reference sequence). V was pared by 0 bases and J by 7 bases, with 7 bases of the junction left unmatched. The CDR3 coding sequence is TGTGCCAGCAGTTTATCAGCTAGCGGGAGGGCAGGAGAGCAGTACTTC. This encodes CASSLSASGRAGEQYF.

The chain links TRBV5-1 to TRBJ2-7; D is ambiguous. V lost 0 bases to trimming and J lost 0 bases, with 7 bases between them. Germline loops: CDR1 SGHRS, CDR2 YFSETQ. This CDR3 has 14 amino acids. This chain's CDR3 is CASSLGGDSYEQYF. The CDR3 DNA sequence: TGCGCCAGCAGCTTGGGTGGCGACTCCTACGAGCAGTACTTC.

This chain uses TRBV5-6 with TRBJ2-1; possible D gene TRBD2, 6 bases. This CDR3 spans 13 amino acids. CDR1 and CDR2 from the germline V gene are SGHDT and YYEEEE. Trimming shortened V by 4 bases and J by 9 bases, and 14 bases separated the two germline ends. The CDR3 nucleotides are TGTGCCAGCAGCCGGAGACTAGTGGCTGAGCAGTTCTTC. Translating gives CASSRRLVAEQFF.

The chain carries TRBV11-2 and TRBJ2-1; 11 bases are a match to TRBD2. V shed 7 bases and J 3 bases; nucleotides not matched to a gene: 5. Germline V gene data show CDR1 as SGHAT and CDR2 as FQNNGV. The length of the CDR3 is 15 residues. CDR3 region: CASTPSGGIYNEQFF. The DNA of the CDR3 is TGTGCCAGCACCCCTAGCGGGGGGATCTACAATGAGCAGTTCTTC.

The CDR3 reads CASSLSTATYGYTF. The CDR3 DNA reads TGTGCCAGCAGCCTTTCTACAGCGACCTATGGCTACACCTTC. The chain recombines TRBV27 with TRBJ1-2; D is unresolved. Trimming took off 6 bases at V and 4 bases at J, with 15 bases between the two ends. Looked up from germline, CDR1 is MNHEY and CDR2 is SMNVEV (reference sequence). CDR3 length: 14 residues.

This clone was counted only a few times. V usage is TRBV9 and J usage is TRBJ2-3; D is unclear. The V end lost 0 bases, the J end lost 5 bases, and 4 bases lay between the germline ends. CDR3 size: 12 residues. Germline V gene lookup returns CDR1 SGDLS and CDR2 YYNGEE. Written as DNA, the CDR3 is TGTGCCAGCAGCGTAGAGCTAGATACGCAGTATTTT. This encodes CASSVELDTQYF. Full variable domain (outside the CDR3, taken from reference TRBV9 and TRBJ2-3): DSGVTQTPKHLITATGQRVTLRCSPRSGDLSVYWYQQSLDQGLQFLIQYYNGEERAKGNILERFSAQQFPDLHSELNLSSLELGDSALYFCASSVELDTQYFGPGTRLTVL.

The chain joins TRBV9 to TRBJ2-1; TRBD1 aligns across 7 bases. V trimming: 3 bases; J trimming: 12 bases; junction bases outside the gene matches: 9. CDR3 length equals 13 residues. Germline V lookup: CDR1 SGDLS, CDR2 YYNGEE. For the CDR3, the DNA is TGTGCCAGCAGCGGCAGGGGGTCAAACGTGCAGTTCTTC. Protein product: CASSGRGSNVQFF.

This chain links TRBV16 with TRBJ2-7, with 7 bases matching TRBD1. V lost 0 bases to trimming and J lost 13 bases; unmatched junction nucleotides: 3. There are 11 residues in the CDR3. In germline, CDR1 is KGHSY, CDR2 FQNENV. The CDR3 here is CASSQSDRTYF. In nucleotides, the CDR3 is TGTGCCAGCAGCCAATCGGACAGGACCTACTTC.

V gene TRBV5-5 combines with J gene TRBJ2-2; TRBD2 matches at 9 bases. V dropped 6 bases and J dropped 4; count of bases not matched to a gene: 10. Looked up from germline, CDR1 is SGHKS and CDR2 is YYEKEE (reference sequence). The CDR3 totals 16 residues. This chain's CDR3 is CASTRRGLASTGELFF. The CDR3 DNA follows: TGTGCCAGCACCCGTCGTGGACTAGCGAGCACCGGGGAGCTGTTTTTT. The whole variable domain, remainder taken from reference TRBV5-5 and TRBJ2-2, is DAGVTQSPTHLIKTRGQQVTLRCSPISGHKSVSWYQQVLGQGPQFIFQYYEKEERGRGNFPDRFSARQFPNYSSELNVNALLLGDSALYLCASTRRGLASTGELFFGEGSRLTVL.

Here the CDR3 DNA reads TGTGCCAGCAGCTTGGGACTAGCGGGGGGGCATGAGCAGTTCTTC. Its translation is CASSLGLAGGHEQFF. This chain connects TRBV5-8 to TRBJ2-1, with 14 bases aligning to TRBD2. This CDR3 spans 15 amino acids. J lost 8 bases, V lost 0 bases, and 1 base had no gene match. The germline gives CDR1 SGHTS, CDR2 YDEGEE.

This clone was seen a handful of times. J is TRBJ2-5 and V is TRBV15; D is possibly TRBD1 (5 bases). Between the trimmed V and J ends, which lost 3 bases and 5 bases, there was a span of 10 bases. The germline V gene encodes CDR1 LNHNV and CDR2 YYDKDF (reference sequence). CDR3 length: 13 residues. The CDR3, as DNA: TGTGCCACCAGCAGCCTCGCAGGGGAGACCCAGTACTTC. Translating it yields CATSSLAGETQYF.

The V gene is TRBV28, the J gene TRBJ2-2, with a weak D call TRBD2 (6 bases). Germline V gene sequence: CDR1 MDHEN, CDR2 SYDVKM. The CDR3 runs 12 residues. Trimming stripped 11 bases from V and 5 bases from J, with 12 bases between. The CDR3 region is CAHSRETGELFF. DNA of the CDR3: TGTGCCCACTCCCGGGAGACCGGGGAGCTGTTTTTT. Full variable domain (outside the CDR3, taken from reference TRBV28 and TRBJ2-2): DVKVTQSSRYLVKRTGEKVFLECVQDMDHENMFWYRQDPGLGLRLIYFSYDVKMKEKGDIPEGYSVSREKKERFSLILESASTNQTSMYLCAHSRETGELFFGEGSRLTVL.

The chain links TRBV5-6 to TRBJ1-2, with D perhaps TRBD1 (5 bases). The germline V and J ends were trimmed by 0 bases and 2 bases, with 11 bases remaining between them. The CDR3 consists of 15 residues. Germline CDR1 is SGHDT and CDR2 is YYEEEE. This CDR3 reads CASSLAGLTNYGYTF. The CDR3 DNA is TGTGCCAGCAGCTTGGCGGGACTTACCAACTATGGCTACACCTTC.